The 30 T cell receptor beta chains presented below share a single source sample, sequenced in a study of cytomegalovirus exposure and HLA in healthy donors. This PCR relied on a set of 60 Vbeta primers and 13 Jbeta primers. TCRdb's copy holds only in-frame clones and misses some; the assay was immunoSEQ multiplex PCR. This table has around 120,000 clones, 75% to 90% appearing once. Sequenced: PBMCs. The source of these receptors is a man in his fifties in good health and CMV-seronegative.

This clone was detected a few times. Germline is not matched at one junction end, which may reflect a read error. The chain links TRBV2 to TRBJ1-5; D not certain. Per the germline V gene, CDR1 is SNHLY and CDR2 is FYNNEI. This CDR3 comprises 15 residues. The CDR3 protein is CASSEGGNSNQPQHF. The CDR3 bases are TGTGCCAGCAGCGAAGGAGGAAATAGCAATCAGCCCCAGCATTTT.

J is TRBJ2-1 and V is TRBV25-1; 9 bases align to TRBD1. Germline CDR1 and CDR2: MGHDK and SYGVNS. V was clipped by 6 bases and J by 3 bases; unmatched bases: 3. The CDR3 consists of 14 residues. The CDR3 DNA is TGTGCCAGCAGGAGACAGGGGGTCTACAATGAGCAGTTCTTC. It encodes CASRRQGVYNEQFF.

The V and J genes are TRBV6-5 and TRBJ2-7; 9 bases line up with TRBD2. The CDR3 is made up of 15 amino acids. V gave up 10 bases and J gave up 1 base; unmatched junction bases: 11. Germline-derived CDR1 and CDR2 are MNHEY and SVGAGI. In DNA form, the CDR3 reads TGTGCCACCCGGTCGACTAGCGGCCTTTCCTACGAGCAGTACTTC. Translating it yields CATRSTSGLSYEQYF.

This rearrangement joins TRBV9 to TRBJ2-7, with 9 bases lining up with TRBD1. CDR3 size: 16 residues. Germline V gives CDR1 SGDLS, CDR2 YYNGEE. The trim removed 0 bases at V and 2 bases at J, leaving 6 bases unmatched. The CDR3 spells CASSVATGQGAYEQYF. The CDR3 DNA reads TGTGCCAGCAGCGTAGCTACGGGACAGGGAGCCTACGAGCAGTACTTC.

The V call is TRBV6-5, the J call TRBJ1-4; no reliable D call. The germline CDR1 and CDR2 sequences are MNHEY and SVGAGI. Trimming stripped 6 bases from V and 7 bases from J, with 18 bases between. This CDR3 contains 15 residues. For the CDR3, the DNA is TGTGCCAGCAGGATCCGAAAGGATAGGAGTGAAAAACTGTTTTTT. The encoded protein is CASRIRKDRSEKLFF.

This sequence joins TRBV27 and TRBJ2-7; 11 bases are shared with TRBD1. Trimming at V came to 8 bases and at J to 6 bases, leaving 12 bases not matched to a gene. CDR1 is MNHEY and CDR2 is SMNVEV in the germline V gene (reference sequence). The CDR3 extends over 15 amino acids. As DNA, the CDR3 is TGTGCCAGCTACCGCCGCGGACAGGGGGCGGGCGAGCAGTACTTC. Protein product: CASYRRGQGAGEQYF.

The chain combines TRBV4-3 with TRBJ2-3; possibly TRBD1 for D (5 bases). The V end lost 1 base, the J end lost 1 base, and 12 bases lay between the germline ends. CDR3 length equals 16 residues. CDR1 is LGHNA and CDR2 is YSLEER in the germline V gene. The CDR3 DNA sequence: TGCGCCAGCAGCCAAGGCCCCGACAGCGGCACAGATACGCAGTATTTT. Its translation: CASSQGPDSGTDTQYF.

Concerning this clone itself: Other DNA sequences in the sample encode the same CDR3. The chain combines TRBV28 with TRBJ1-1; D is undetermined. The V gene's germline CDR1 is MDHEN and CDR2 SYDVKM. The V end lost 4 bases, the J end lost 3 bases, and 3 bases lay between the germline ends. The CDR3 runs to 11 residues. The CDR3 protein is CASSSYTEAFF. The CDR3 DNA is TGTGCCAGCAGTTCGTACACTGAAGCTTTCTTT.

The chain carries TRBV19 and TRBJ1-2; D remains unclear. The germline CDR1 and CDR2 sequences are LNHDA and SQIVND (reference sequence). CDR3 length equals 11 residues. Trimming shortened V by 7 bases and J by 8 bases, and 11 bases separated the two germline ends. The CDR3 DNA reads as TGTGCCAGTACCATTTCGGAGGGCTACACCTTC. Its protein is CASTISEGYTF. The full variable domain, with the rest looked up from reference TRBV19 and TRBJ1-2, is DGGITQSPKYLFRKEGQNVTLSCEQNLNHDAMYWYRQDPGQGLRLIYYSQIVNDFQKGDIAEGYSVSREKKESFPLTVTSAQKNPTAFYLCASTISEGYTFGSGTRLTVV.

The J gene is TRBJ1-4, the V gene TRBV27; D might be TRBD1 (6 bases). CDR3 length: 15 residues. Trimming cost V 0 bases and J 8 bases, with 13 bases left between them. Germline V gene sequence: CDR1 MNHEY, CDR2 SMNVEV (reference sequence). CDR3 amino acids: CASSLSGGLGEKLFF. The DNA for the CDR3 is TGTGCCAGCAGTTTATCCGGGGGGCTGGGGGAAAAACTGTTTTTT.

In its sample, this clone was seen once. J is TRBJ1-4 and V is TRBV6-1, with D unclear. Germline V gene lookup returns CDR1 MNHNS and CDR2 SASEGT. V was trimmed by 7 bases and J by 1 base, leaving 10 bases between them. The CDR3 is 14 residues long. The CDR3 loop is CASTVPGTNEKLFF. CDR3 coding DNA: TGTGCCAGCACGGTACCGGGAACTAATGAAAAACTGTTTTTT.

The rearrangement uses TRBV25-1 and TRBJ1-1; 10 bases are shared with TRBD1. The CDR3 spans 13 residues. Per germline, CDR1 MGHDK and CDR2 SYGVNS. V trimming: 8 bases; J trimming: 7 bases; junction bases outside the gene matches: 7. CDR3 sequence reads: CASGGQGVSEAFF. For the CDR3, the DNA is TGTGCCAGCGGCGGACAGGGGGTAAGTGAAGCTTTCTTT.

The V and J genes are TRBV7-9 and TRBJ2-3; 11 bases align to TRBD2. Germline V gene sequence: CDR1 SEHNR, CDR2 FQNEAQ (reference sequence). This CDR3 has 16 amino acids. V lost 2 bases to trimming and J lost 5 bases; unmatched junction nucleotides: 6. The CDR3 is CASSLTTSGGIDTQYF. CDR3 in DNA: TGTGCCAGCAGCTTAACAACTAGCGGGGGAATAGATACGCAGTATTTT.

CDR3 bases: TGCGCCAGCAGCCATGGACTAGCGGGTGTATCAGATACGCAGTATTTT. This gives the protein CASSHGLAGVSDTQYF. This sequence joins TRBV4-1 and TRBJ2-3; TRBD2 matches at 11 bases. This CDR3 is built from 16 residues. Germline values: CDR1 MGHRA, CDR2 YSYEKL. Trimming removed 3 bases from V and 4 bases from J; junction bases left unmatched: 6.

The chain couples TRBV4-1 to TRBJ1-4; D not certain. The germline V and J ends were trimmed by 4 bases and 4 bases, with 10 bases remaining between them. CDR3 length: 14 residues. Germline loops: CDR1 MGHRA, CDR2 YSYEKL. This CDR3 is CASSRQRSNEKLFF. CDR3 nucleotide sequence: TGCGCCAGCAGCCGTCAGAGGAGTAATGAAAAACTGTTTTTT.

V is TRBV6-5 and J is TRBJ2-3; no clear D gene. V shed 6 bases and J shed 0 bases, with 13 bases lying between them. Germline lookup yields CDR1 MNHEY and CDR2 SVGAGI. This CDR3 region has 15 residues. CDR3 DNA sequence: TGTGCCAGCAGCCCTCAGTCTCCCAGCACAGATACGCAGTATTTT. It translates to CASSPQSPSTDTQYF.

V is TRBV7-8 and J is TRBJ1-5; tentatively, D is TRBD1 (6 bases). The V gene's germline CDR1 is SGHVS and CDR2 FQNEAQ. The CDR3 spans 16 residues. The V end was cut by 5 bases, the J end by 9 bases, with 23 bases between. The CDR3 DNA reads TGTGCCAGCAGCGAGTCATCGGGCAGGGGTGGTAGGCCCCAGCATTTT. Translating it yields CASSESSGRGGRPQHF.

The chain links TRBV10-3 to TRBJ2-7, with 7 bases aligning to TRBD1. V gave up 0 bases and J gave up 5 bases; unmatched junction bases: 7. CDR3 size: 15 residues. Per the germline V gene, CDR1 is ENHRY and CDR2 is SYGVKD. This chain's CDR3 is CAISESNRGRNEQYF. The CDR3 DNA sequence: TGTGCCATCAGTGAGTCGAACAGGGGAAGAAACGAGCAGTACTTC.

The chain has TRBV19 and TRBJ2-2; 7 bases map to TRBD2. The junction had 12 bases not matched to a gene; V was cut back by 7 bases and J by 4 bases. Germline V lookup: CDR1 LNHDA, CDR2 SQIVND (reference sequence). CDR3 length: 16 amino acids. CDR3 nucleotide sequence: TGTGCCAGTATTCCTAGCGGAAAGGGGAGCACCGGGGAGCTGTTTTTT. This sequence encodes CASIPSGKGSTGELFF.

The rearrangement links TRBV2 to TRBJ2-1; the match to TRBD2 covers 9 bases. V shed 7 bases and J 8 bases; nucleotides not matched to a gene: 6. The CDR3 extends over 13 amino acids. The germline V gene has CDR1 SNHLY and CDR2 FYNNEI. Here the CDR3 reads CASMASGVDEQFF. CDR3 nucleotide sequence: TGTGCCAGCATGGCTAGCGGGGTGGATGAGCAGTTCTTC.

The rearrangement uses TRBV28 and TRBJ1-6; D gene unclear. This CDR3 region has 14 residues. The V gene's germline CDR1 is MDHEN and CDR2 SYDVKM. V gave up 8 bases and J gave up 6 bases, with 14 bases separating them. CDR3: CASFSGFANSPLHF. The DNA of the CDR3 is TGTGCCAGCTTCTCGGGGTTCGCTAATTCACCCCTCCACTTT. The full variable domain, completed using reference TRBV28 and TRBJ1-6, is DVKVTQSSRYLVKRTGEKVFLECVQDMDHENMFWYRQDPGLGLRLIYFSYDVKMKEKGDIPEGYSVSREKKERFSLILESASTNQTSMYLCASFSGFANSPLHFGNGTRLTVT.

The rearrangement uses TRBV5-6 and TRBJ1-3, with TRBD1 matching 9 bases. The CDR3 is 14 amino acids. V gave up 4 bases and J gave up 4 bases; unmatched junction bases: 3. The germline V gene encodes CDR1 SGHDT and CDR2 YYEEEE. The CDR3 DNA sequence: TGTGCCAGCAGCCGGACAGGGGACGGAAACACCATATATTTT. This sequence encodes CASSRTGDGNTIYF.

The chain recombines TRBV19 with TRBJ1-5; D is undetermined. Germline values: CDR1 LNHDA, CDR2 SQIVND (reference sequence). The V end lost 3 bases, the J end lost 0 bases, and 9 bases lay between the germline ends. The CDR3 is made up of 15 amino acids. This CDR3 is CASSMGGNSNQPQHF. The DNA of the CDR3 is TGTGCCAGTAGTATGGGAGGTAATAGCAATCAGCCCCAGCATTTT.

This chain joins TRBV6-6 and TRBJ1-3, with TRBD1 as a possible D gene (6 bases). V gave up 7 bases and J gave up 4 bases, with 20 bases separating them. This CDR3 contains 16 residues. CDR1 and CDR2 (germline): MNHNY, SVGAGI (reference sequence). The CDR3 sequence is CASNTGGASSGNTIYF. The CDR3 nucleotides are TGTGCCAGCAACACGGGGGGGGCTTCCTCCGGAAACACCATATATTTT.

This clone turned up a few times. The chain is built from TRBV30 and TRBJ1-1; D is unresolved. Germline V gives CDR1 GTSNPN, CDR2 SVGIG (reference sequence). CDR3 size: 10 residues. V was pared by 8 bases and J by 6 bases, with 10 bases between. The CDR3 region is CALRRAEAFF. Here the CDR3 DNA reads TGTGCCCTTAGGCGGGCTGAAGCTTTCTTT.

The V and J genes are TRBV19 and TRBJ1-2, with D unclear. The germline CDR1 and CDR2 sequences are LNHDA and SQIVND (reference sequence). V was cut by 3 bases and J by 6 bases, with 11 bases left in between. This CDR3 has 13 amino acids. This chain's CDR3 is CASSIYPGDGYTF. The CDR3, as DNA: TGTGCCAGTAGTATTTATCCAGGCGATGGCTACACCTTC.

The chain links TRBV5-4 to TRBJ2-7; D perhaps matches TRBD2 (5 bases). Germline CDR1 and CDR2: SGHNT and YYREEE (reference sequence). V lost 0 bases, J lost 5 bases, and 9 bases lay in between. The CDR3 is made up of 13 amino acids. This CDR3 reads CASSLGGLDEQYF. The CDR3 coding sequence is TGTGCCAGCAGCTTGGGCGGGCTCGACGAGCAGTACTTC.

V usage is TRBV7-9 and J usage is TRBJ1-5; the match to TRBD1 covers 7 bases. Germline CDR1 is SEHNR and CDR2 is FQNEAQ (reference sequence). The CDR3 totals 14 residues. V was clipped by 5 bases and J by 4 bases; unmatched bases: 5. The CDR3 nucleotides are TGTGCCAGCAGCCCCGGGACAGAAAATCAGCCCCAGCATTTT. It translates to CASSPGTENQPQHF.

The J gene is TRBJ2-1, the V gene TRBV7-3; possible D gene TRBD1, 6 bases. The CDR3 sequence is 13 residues long. Trimming shortened V by 5 bases and J by 4 bases, and 9 bases separated the two germline ends. Germline CDR1 is SGHTA and CDR2 is FQGTGA. This CDR3 reads CASSEDRYNEQFF. The CDR3 nucleotides read TGTGCCAGCAGCGAGGACAGATACAATGAGCAGTTCTTC.

Of note for this clone: The junction departs from the called germline gene at one end, perhaps through a read error. The same CDR3 arises from other DNA sequences in this sample as well. The V gene is TRBV6-1, the J gene TRBJ1-1; D call uncertain. CDR3 length: 9 amino acids. Germline CDR1 is MNHNS and CDR2 is SASEGT. The CDR3 here is CASSEGLVF. DNA for the CDR3: TGTGCCAGCAGTGAAGGGCTGGTCTTT.